This TCR beta chain was observed in a study of cytomegalovirus exposure and HLA in healthy donors. Whole-study results and caveats: The availability of immune exposure information extended only to CMV serostatus. Certain sequence variants were highly shared and formed a cluster, and this cluster was likely a sequencing artifact. In a later analysis, most CMV-associated TCR beta chains appeared HLA-restricted. Later genetic work tied a missense DCLRE1C variant to beta-chain V and J trimming.

The CDR3 length is 13 residues. Germline V lookup: CDR1 SGHAT, CDR2 FQNNGV. V dropped 0 bases and J dropped 7 bases, with 9 bases sitting between them. Vbeta (60) and Jbeta (13) primers were used in the PCR. Assay: immunoSEQ multiplex PCR; the TCRdb copy retains only in-frame clones and omits some. The sample consists of roughly 120,000 clones, around 80% of them appearing once. Remarks on this clone: The target antigen is unknown.

The sequenced sample was PBMCs. This receptor was taken from a man aged 45-65 years in good health and CMV-seronegative. This chain uses TRBV11-2 with TRBJ1-2, with D unclear. CDR3 bases: TGTGCCAGCAGCTTAGATCTACTCTTTGGCTACACCTTC. Amino acid sequence: CASSLDLLFGYTF. The full variable domain, completed using reference TRBV11-2 and TRBJ1-2, is EAGVAQSPRYKIIEKRQSVAFWCNPISGHATLYWYQQILGQGPKLLIQFQNNGVVDDSQLPKDRFSAERLKGVDSTLKIQPAKLEDSAVYLCASSLDLLFGYTFGSGTRLTVV.